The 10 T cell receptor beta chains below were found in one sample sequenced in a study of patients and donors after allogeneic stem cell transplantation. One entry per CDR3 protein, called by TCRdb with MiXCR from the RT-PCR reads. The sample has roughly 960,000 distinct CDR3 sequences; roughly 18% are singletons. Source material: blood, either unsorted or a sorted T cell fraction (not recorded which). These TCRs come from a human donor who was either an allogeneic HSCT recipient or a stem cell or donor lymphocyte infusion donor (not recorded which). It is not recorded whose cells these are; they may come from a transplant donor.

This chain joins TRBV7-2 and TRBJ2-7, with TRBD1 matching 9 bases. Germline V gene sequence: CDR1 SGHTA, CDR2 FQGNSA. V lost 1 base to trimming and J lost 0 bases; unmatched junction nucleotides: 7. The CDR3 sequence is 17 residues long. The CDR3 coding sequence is TGTGCCAGCAGCTTAGGGGACAGGGTTCTGAGCTCCTACGAGCAGTACTTC. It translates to CASSLGDRVLSSYEQYF.

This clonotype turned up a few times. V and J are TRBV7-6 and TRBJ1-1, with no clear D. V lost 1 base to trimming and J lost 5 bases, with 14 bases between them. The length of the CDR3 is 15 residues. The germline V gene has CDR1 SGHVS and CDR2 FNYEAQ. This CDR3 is CASSLEPPPKTEAFF. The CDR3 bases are TGTGCCAGCAGCTTAGAGCCCCCCCCGAAGACTGAAGCTTTCTTT.

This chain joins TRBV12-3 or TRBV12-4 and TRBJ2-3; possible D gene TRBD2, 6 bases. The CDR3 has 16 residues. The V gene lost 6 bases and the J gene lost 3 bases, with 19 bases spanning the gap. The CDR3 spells CASSPAGTSRTDTQYF. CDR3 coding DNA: TGTGCCAGCAGCCCCGCGGGGACTTCAAGGACAGATACGCAGTATTTT.

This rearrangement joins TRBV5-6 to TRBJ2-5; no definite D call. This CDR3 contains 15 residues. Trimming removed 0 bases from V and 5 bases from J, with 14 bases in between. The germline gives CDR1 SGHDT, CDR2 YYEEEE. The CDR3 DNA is TGTGCCAGCAGCTTGGAGGGTATTCGTGTGGAGACCCAGTACTTC. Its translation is CASSLEGIRVETQYF.

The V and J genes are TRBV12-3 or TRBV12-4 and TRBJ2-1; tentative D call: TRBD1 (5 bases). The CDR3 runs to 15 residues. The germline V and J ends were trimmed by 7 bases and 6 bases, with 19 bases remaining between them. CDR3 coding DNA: TGTGCCAGCAAGCAGGGTGGCTATAAGGTCAATGAGCAGTTCTTC. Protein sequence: CASKQGGYKVNEQFF.

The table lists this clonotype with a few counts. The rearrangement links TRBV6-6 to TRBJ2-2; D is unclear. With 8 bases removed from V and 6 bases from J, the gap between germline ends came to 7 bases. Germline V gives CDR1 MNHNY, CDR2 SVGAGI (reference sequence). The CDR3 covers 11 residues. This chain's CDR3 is CASAIPGELFF. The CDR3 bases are TGTGCCAGCGCTATTCCCGGGGAGCTGTTTTTT.

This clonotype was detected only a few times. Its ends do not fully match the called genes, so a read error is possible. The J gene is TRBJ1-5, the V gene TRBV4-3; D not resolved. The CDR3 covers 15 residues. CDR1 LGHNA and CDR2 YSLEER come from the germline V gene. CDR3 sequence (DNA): TGCGCCAGCAGTCAAGAAGGGAAGAGCAATCAGCCCCAGCATTTT. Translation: CASSQEGKSNQPQHF.

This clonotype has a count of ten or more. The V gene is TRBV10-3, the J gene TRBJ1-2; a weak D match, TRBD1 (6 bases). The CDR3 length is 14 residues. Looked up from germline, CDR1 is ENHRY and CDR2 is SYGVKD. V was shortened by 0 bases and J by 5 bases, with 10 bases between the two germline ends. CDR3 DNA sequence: TGTGCCATCAGTGAGTCAACAGGGATTTATGGCTACACCTTC. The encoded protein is CAISESTGIYGYTF.

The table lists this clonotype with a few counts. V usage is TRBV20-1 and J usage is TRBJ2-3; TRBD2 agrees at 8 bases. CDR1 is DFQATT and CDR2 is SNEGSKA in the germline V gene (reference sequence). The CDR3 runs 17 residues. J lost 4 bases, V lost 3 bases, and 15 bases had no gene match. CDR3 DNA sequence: TGCAGTGCTAGGCGACTTCTGGGAAGCGGGAGCTCAGATACGCAGTATTTT. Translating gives CSARRLLGSGSSDTQYF.

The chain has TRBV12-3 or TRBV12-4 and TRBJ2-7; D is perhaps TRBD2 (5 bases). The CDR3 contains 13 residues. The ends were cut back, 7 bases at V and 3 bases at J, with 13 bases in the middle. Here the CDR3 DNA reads TGTGCCAGCACCTCGGACTGGAGCTACGAGCAGTACTTC. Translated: CASTSDWSYEQYF.